The 18 T cell receptor beta chains presented below share a single source sample, sequenced in a study of blood T cells in healthy people across ages. Using a J-beta primer mix together with a sample-barcoded 5' primer, a second PCR was run for roughly 6 to 11 cycles. MiXCR was run by TCRdb on the 5' RACE reads, yielding one entry per CDR3 protein. There are 450,000 to 700,000 distinct CDR3 sequences in the sample; 25% to 30% occur only once, and less than 20% lies in the top ten. Sample: blood. The source is a woman aged 70 to 79 in good health.

The chain employs TRBV9 and TRBJ2-2; maybe TRBD1 (6 bases). Germline V gene data show CDR1 as SGDLS and CDR2 as YYNGEE. This CDR3 region has 14 residues. V was trimmed by 5 bases and J by 4 bases, leaving 12 bases between them. The CDR3 DNA is TGTGCCAGCAGAACAGGGCCGTCCACCGGGGAGCTGTTTTTT. It translates to CASRTGPSTGELFF.

This chain links TRBV6-5 with TRBJ2-1, with a weak D call TRBD2 (6 bases). V lost 6 bases and J lost 6, with 12 bases in between. CDR1 and CDR2 (germline): MNHEY, SVGAGI. CDR3 size: 13 residues. For the CDR3, the DNA is TGTGCCAGCAGGGAGGGGCACCTCAATGAGCAGTTCTTC. This sequence encodes CASREGHLNEQFF.

The chain is built from TRBV4-3 and TRBJ1-1; D is unclear. The CDR3 is 16 amino acids. Germline assignment: CDR1 LGHNA and CDR2 YSLEER. The germline V and J ends were trimmed by 0 bases and 7 bases, with 18 bases remaining between them. As DNA, the CDR3 is TGCGCCAGCAGCCAAGATATGATGGAAATTTCAGGTGAAGCTTTCTTT. It encodes CASSQDMMEISGEAFF.

The rearrangement uses TRBV19 and TRBJ1-3; TRBD1 agrees at 8 bases. This CDR3 has 16 amino acids. V dropped 5 bases and J dropped 0; count of bases not matched to a gene: 6. CDR1 LNHDA and CDR2 SQIVND come from the germline V gene (reference sequence). CDR3: CASSGTGGSSGNTIYF. CDR3 DNA: TGTGCCAGTAGTGGCACAGGGGGTAGCTCTGGAAACACCATATATTTT. The full variable domain, completed using reference TRBV19 and TRBJ1-3, is DGGITQSPKYLFRKEGQNVTLSCEQNLNHDAMYWYRQDPGQGLRLIYYSQIVNDFQKGDIAEGYSVSREKKESFPLTVTSAQKNPTAFYLCASSGTGGSSGNTIYFGEGSWLTVV.

On this clonotype: At one end, the junction sequence differs from germline, possibly due to a read error. The chain carries TRBV20-1 and TRBJ2-6, with TRBD1 matching 7 bases. The CDR3 length is 15 residues. The V gene's germline CDR1 is DFQATT and CDR2 SNEGSKA (reference sequence). CDR3 amino acids: CSARVQGTGANVLTF. CDR3 coding DNA: TGCAGTGCGAGAGTACAGGGGACTGGGGCCAACGTCCTGACTTTC.

This chain joins TRBV25-1 and TRBJ1-2, with 12 bases aligning to TRBD1. The germline V gene has CDR1 MGHDK and CDR2 SYGVNS. Trimming cost V 6 bases and J 4 bases; bases outside gene matches: 6. This CDR3 region has 15 residues. DNA of the CDR3: TGTGCCAGCAGGGGGACAGGGGGCGCAGGCTATGGCTACACCTTC. This translates into CASRGTGGAGYGYTF.

V is TRBV2 and J is TRBJ2-1, with TRBD1 matching 7 bases. The germline V gene has CDR1 SNHLY and CDR2 FYNNEI. This CDR3 spans 16 amino acids. Trimming cost V 7 bases and J 0 bases; bases outside gene matches: 9. The CDR3 nucleotides are TGTGCCAGCAAATATAGGGGGCAATACTCCTACAATGAGCAGTTCTTC. Translating it yields CASKYRGQYSYNEQFF.

This clonotype was seen only a few times. This rearrangement joins TRBV20-1 to TRBJ1-1, with D possibly TRBD1 on 5 matching bases. CDR1 and CDR2 (germline): DFQATT, SNEGSKA (reference sequence). V was trimmed by 0 bases and J by 5 bases, leaving 19 bases between them. This CDR3 contains 16 residues. CDR3 sequence reads: CSARDGGVRGGTEAFF. In DNA form, the CDR3 reads TGCAGTGCTAGAGACGGGGGGGTGAGGGGAGGAACTGAAGCTTTCTTT.

The chain links TRBV7-2 to TRBJ2-3; D is possibly TRBD1 (6 bases). The CDR3 consists of 15 residues. The germline V gene has CDR1 SGHTA and CDR2 FQGNSA. The V end lost 6 bases, the J end lost 2 bases, and 15 bases lay between the germline ends. For the CDR3, the DNA is TGTGCCAGCAGTTCAGACAGGACGTTCACAGATACGCAGTATTTT. Translation gives CASSSDRTFTDTQYF. Filled out from reference TRBV7-2 and TRBJ2-3, the complete variable domain reads GAGVSQSPSNKVTEKGKDVELRCDPISGHTALYWYRQSLGQGLEFLIYFQGNSAPDKSGLPSDRFSAERTGGSVSTLTIQRTQQEDSAVYLCASSSDRTFTDTQYFGPGTRLTVL.

The gene calls are TRBV5-1 and TRBJ2-5; D gene unclear. Matching the DNA end better, TRBJ2-1 makes the J call doubtful. There are 13 residues in the CDR3. Germline V lookup: CDR1 SGHRS, CDR2 YFSETQ. The CDR3 DNA sequence: TGCGCCAGCAGCTTGTCTCGGAACAATGAGCAGTTCTTC. Translating gives CASSLSRNNEQFF.

In its sample, this clonotype was seen a few times. The chain couples TRBV20-1 to TRBJ2-7; TRBD2 agrees at 8 bases. Per germline, CDR1 DFQATT and CDR2 SNEGSKA (reference sequence). The CDR3 is made up of 15 amino acids. Unmatched junction bases numbered 7, after V lost 3 bases and J lost 0 bases. The CDR3 region is CSARRAGDGSYEQYF. In DNA, the CDR3 is TGCAGTGCTAGGAGAGCGGGAGACGGCTCCTACGAGCAGTACTTC.

This clonotype was seen a handful of times. The chain links TRBV12-3 or TRBV12-4 to TRBJ1-1; the match to TRBD1 covers 9 bases. The CDR3 is 16 amino acids. V gave up 3 bases and J gave up 4 bases; unmatched junction bases: 9. The CDR3 loop is CASSLGGTGSRTEAFF. The CDR3 DNA reads as TGTGCCAGCAGTTTGGGAGGGACAGGGTCTCGCACTGAAGCTTTCTTT.

The CDR3 loop reads CASSDPGDPHNEQFF. CDR3 in DNA: TGTGCCAGCAGTGACCCCGGGGACCCCCACAATGAGCAGTTCTTC. V is TRBV2 and J is TRBJ2-5; either TRBD1 or TRBD2 may fit D (5 bases each). The J call may not be correct, given that the DNA end is closer to TRBJ2-1. This CDR3 is built from 15 residues. Germline CDR1 and CDR2: SNHLY and FYNNEI.

V is TRBV9 and J is TRBJ2-5, with TRBD1 identical over 12 bases. The end of the DNA aligns better with TRBJ2-1, so the J call may be wrong. The germline V gene has CDR1 SGDLS and CDR2 YYNGEE. The CDR3 spans 15 residues. DNA of the CDR3: TGTGCCAGCAGCGTAGCGGGACAGGGGGCGCATGAGCAGTTCTTC. Residues: CASSVAGQGAHEQFF.

In the case of this clonotype: At one end, the junction sequence differs from germline, possibly due to a read error. This chain uses TRBV6-6 with TRBJ1-6; D ambiguous. The CDR3 length is 16 residues. Germline CDR1 MNHNY, CDR2 SVGAGI (reference sequence). CDR3 in DNA: TGTGTCAGCACCTTGACCCAAAGATCCTATAATTCACCCCTCCACTTT. Translated: CVSTLTQRSYNSPLHF.

This clonotype has only a few counts. The chain recombines TRBV6-5 with TRBJ2-2; no definite D call. The germline V and J ends were trimmed by 2 bases and 4 bases, with 8 bases remaining between them. The length of the CDR3 is 14 residues. Germline V gene sequence: CDR1 MNHEY, CDR2 SVGAGI. DNA of the CDR3: TGTGCCAGCAGTTACGGAACCTTCACCGGGGAGCTGTTTTTT. Its protein is CASSYGTFTGELFF.

Only a few counts were recorded for this clonotype. The chain is built from TRBV6-2 or TRBV6-3 and TRBJ1-2, with D perhaps matching TRBD1 (5 bases). V shed 6 bases and J shed 5 bases, with 22 bases lying between them. CDR1 is MNHEY, CDR2 SVGEGT, per germline. CDR3 size: 16 residues. For the CDR3, the DNA is TGTGCCAGCAGCCGGACACTAACCTTCTTGTCATATGGCTACACCTTC. Translated, it gives CASSRTLTFLSYGYTF.

The V and J genes are TRBV7-9 and TRBJ2-2; no definite D call. Germline CDR1 is SEHNR and CDR2 is FQNEAQ (reference sequence). V shed 5 bases and J shed 9 bases, with 13 bases lying between them. The CDR3 totals 13 residues. The CDR3 DNA reads TGTGCCAGCAGCCAAGAAGTGGGCCGGGAGCTGTTTTTT. It codes for CASSQEVGRELFF. Using reference TRBV7-9 and TRBJ2-2 for the parts outside the CDR3, the full variable domain is DTGVSQNPRHKITKRGQNVTFRCDPISEHNRLYWYRQTLGQGPEFLTYFQNEAQLEKSRLLSDRFSAERPKGSFSTLEIQRTEQGDSAMYLCASSQEVGRELFFGEGSRLTVL.